Each of the 3 T cell receptor beta chains below was sequenced from the same sample in a study of beta chain features in type 1 diabetes. Of the isolated RNA, all was reverse transcribed, and so the sequenced material was expressed TCRB transcripts. Sequencing used immunoSEQ multiplex PCR; TCRdb keeps in-frame clones, though not all of them. The sample contains 900,000 or so clones, about 17% of which appear only once. The sample consisted of naive CD4+ T cells from blood. The origin of the receptors is a young woman in good health.

There are a few counts of this clone. V usage is TRBV15 and J usage is TRBJ1-1; 9 positions match TRBD1. J lost 6 bases, V lost 1 base, and 15 bases had no gene match. The germline CDR1 and CDR2 sequences are LNHNV and YYDKDF (reference sequence). The CDR3 spans 18 residues. CDR3 region: CATSRGYRVLRTGAEAFF. Written as DNA, the CDR3 is TGTGCCACCAGCAGAGGATACAGGGTCCTAAGGACAGGGGCTGAAGCTTTCTTT.

The J gene is TRBJ2-7, the V gene TRBV15, with TRBD1 matching over 9 bases. This CDR3 is 15 amino acids long. With 0 bases clipped from V and 4 bases from J, the junction kept 4 bases outside the gene matches. The germline CDR1 and CDR2 sequences are LNHNV and YYDKDF (reference sequence). In DNA form, the CDR3 reads TGTGCCACCAGCAGAGATTGGGGACAGGGTTACGAGCAGTACTTC. It is translated as CATSRDWGQGYEQYF.

This clone was counted once. The V call is TRBV14, the J call TRBJ2-1; 13 bases are a match to TRBD2. Germline CDR1 reads SGHDN; CDR2 reads FVKESK. This CDR3 contains 17 residues. Trimming took 4 bases from V and 0 from J; bases not matched to a gene: 3. CDR3 residues: CASSPWTSGSSYNEQFF. CDR3 in DNA: TGTGCCAGCAGCCCATGGACTAGCGGGAGCTCCTACAATGAGCAGTTCTTC.